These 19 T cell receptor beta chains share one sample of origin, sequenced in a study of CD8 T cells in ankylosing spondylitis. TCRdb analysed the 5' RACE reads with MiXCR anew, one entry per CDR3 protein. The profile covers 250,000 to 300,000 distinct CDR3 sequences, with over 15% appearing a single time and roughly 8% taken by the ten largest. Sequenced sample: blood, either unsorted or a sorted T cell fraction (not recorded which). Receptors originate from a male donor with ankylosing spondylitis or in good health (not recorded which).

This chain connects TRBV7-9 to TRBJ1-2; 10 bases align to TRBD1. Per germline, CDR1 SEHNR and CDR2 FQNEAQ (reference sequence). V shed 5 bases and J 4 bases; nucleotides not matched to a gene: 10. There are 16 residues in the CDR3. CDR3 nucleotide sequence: TGTGCCAGCAGCCCCTGGACAGGGGGTGGCAGCTATGGCTACACCTTC. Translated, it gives CASSPWTGGGSYGYTF. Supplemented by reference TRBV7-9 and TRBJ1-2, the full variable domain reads DTGVSQNPRHKITKRGQNVTFRCDPISEHNRLYWYRQTLGQGPEFLTYFQNEAQLEKSRLLSDRFSAERPKGSFSTLEIQRTEQGDSAMYLCASSPWTGGGSYGYTFGSGTRLTVV.

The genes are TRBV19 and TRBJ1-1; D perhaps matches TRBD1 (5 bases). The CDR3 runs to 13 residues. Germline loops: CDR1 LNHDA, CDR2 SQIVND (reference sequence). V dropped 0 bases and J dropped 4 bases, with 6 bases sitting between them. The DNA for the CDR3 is TGTGCCAGTAGTATAGAGGGGGGCACTGAAGCTTTCTTT. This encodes CASSIEGGTEAFF.

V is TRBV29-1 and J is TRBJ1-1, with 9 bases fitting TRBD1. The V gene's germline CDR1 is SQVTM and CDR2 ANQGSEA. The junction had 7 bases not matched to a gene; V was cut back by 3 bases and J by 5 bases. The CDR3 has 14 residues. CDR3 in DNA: TGCAGCGTTGAGAGAGACAGGGGGGGAACTGAAGCTTTCTTT. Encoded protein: CSVERDRGGTEAFF.

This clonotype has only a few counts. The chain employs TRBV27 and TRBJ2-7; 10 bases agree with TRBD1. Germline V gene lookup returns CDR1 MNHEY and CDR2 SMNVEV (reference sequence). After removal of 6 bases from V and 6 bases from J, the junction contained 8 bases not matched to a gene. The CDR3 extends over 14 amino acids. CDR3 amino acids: CASRDRGRLSEQYV. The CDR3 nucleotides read TGTGCCAGCAGAGACAGGGGGCGCTTGTCCGAGCAGTACGTC.

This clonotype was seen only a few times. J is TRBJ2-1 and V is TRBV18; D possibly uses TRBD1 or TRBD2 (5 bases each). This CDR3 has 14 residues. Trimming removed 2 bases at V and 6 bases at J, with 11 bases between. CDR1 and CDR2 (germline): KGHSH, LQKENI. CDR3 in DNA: TGTGCCAGCTCACCAATGGGACGGGGCAATGAGCAGTTCTTC. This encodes CASSPMGRGNEQFF.

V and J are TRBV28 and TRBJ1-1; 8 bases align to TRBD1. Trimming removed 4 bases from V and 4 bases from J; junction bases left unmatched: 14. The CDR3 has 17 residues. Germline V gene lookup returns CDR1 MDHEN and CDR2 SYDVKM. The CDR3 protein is CASSSARGRGGGTEAFF. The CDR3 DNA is TGTGCCAGCAGTTCCGCCAGGGGGCGCGGTGGGGGCACTGAAGCTTTCTTT.

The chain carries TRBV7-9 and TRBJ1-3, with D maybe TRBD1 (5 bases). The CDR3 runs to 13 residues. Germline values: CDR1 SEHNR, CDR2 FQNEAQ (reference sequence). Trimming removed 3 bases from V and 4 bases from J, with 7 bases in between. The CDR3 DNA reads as TGTGCCAGCAGCTTCAGGGAAGGAAACACCATATATTTT. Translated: CASSFREGNTIYF.

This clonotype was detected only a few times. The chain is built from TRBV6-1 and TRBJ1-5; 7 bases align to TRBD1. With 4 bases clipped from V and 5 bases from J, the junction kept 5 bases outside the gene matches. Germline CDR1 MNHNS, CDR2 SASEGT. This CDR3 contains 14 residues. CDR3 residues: CASSGRGRDQPQHF. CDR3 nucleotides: TGTGCCAGCAGTGGCAGGGGGAGGGATCAGCCCCAGCATTTT.

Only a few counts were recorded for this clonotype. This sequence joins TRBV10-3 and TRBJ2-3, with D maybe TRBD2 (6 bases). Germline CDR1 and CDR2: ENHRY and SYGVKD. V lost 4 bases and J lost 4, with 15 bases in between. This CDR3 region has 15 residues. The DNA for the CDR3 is TGTGCCATCAGTGTTTACCACGGCGGGGCAGATACGCAGTATTTT. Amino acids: CAISVYHGGADTQYF.

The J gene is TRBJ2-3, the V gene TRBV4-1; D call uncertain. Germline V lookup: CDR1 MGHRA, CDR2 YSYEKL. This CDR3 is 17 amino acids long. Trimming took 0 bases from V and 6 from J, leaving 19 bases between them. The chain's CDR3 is CASSQEIRQTYKDTQYF. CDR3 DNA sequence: TGCGCCAGCAGCCAAGAAATCCGGCAGACGTATAAGGATACGCAGTATTTT.

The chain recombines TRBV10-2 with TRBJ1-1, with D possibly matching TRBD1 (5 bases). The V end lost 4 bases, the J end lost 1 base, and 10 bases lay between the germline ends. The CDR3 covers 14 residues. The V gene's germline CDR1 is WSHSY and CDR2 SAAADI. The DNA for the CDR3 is TGCGCCAGCAGTGCGGGGGGTAGGAACACTGAAGCTTTCTTT. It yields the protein CASSAGGRNTEAFF.

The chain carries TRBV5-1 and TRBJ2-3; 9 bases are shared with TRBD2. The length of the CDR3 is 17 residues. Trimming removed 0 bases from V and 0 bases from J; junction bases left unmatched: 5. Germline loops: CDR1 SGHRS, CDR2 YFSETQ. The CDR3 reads CASSLVASGTSTDTQYF. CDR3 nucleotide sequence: TGCGCCAGCAGCTTGGTTGCTAGCGGGACCAGCACAGATACGCAGTATTTT.

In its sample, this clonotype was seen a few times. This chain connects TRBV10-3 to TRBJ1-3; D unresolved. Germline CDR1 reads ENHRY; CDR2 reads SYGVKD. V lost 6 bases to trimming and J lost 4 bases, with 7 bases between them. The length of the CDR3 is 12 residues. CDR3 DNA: TGTGCCATCAGGGGCCCAGGAAACACCATATATTTT. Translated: CAIRGPGNTIYF.

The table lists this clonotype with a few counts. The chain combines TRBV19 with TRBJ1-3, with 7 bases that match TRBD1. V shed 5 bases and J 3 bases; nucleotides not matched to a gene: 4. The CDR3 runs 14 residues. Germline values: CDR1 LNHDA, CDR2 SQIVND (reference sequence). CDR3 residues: CASSSHRGGNTIYF. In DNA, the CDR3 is TGTGCCAGTAGTTCTCACAGGGGTGGAAACACCATATATTTT.

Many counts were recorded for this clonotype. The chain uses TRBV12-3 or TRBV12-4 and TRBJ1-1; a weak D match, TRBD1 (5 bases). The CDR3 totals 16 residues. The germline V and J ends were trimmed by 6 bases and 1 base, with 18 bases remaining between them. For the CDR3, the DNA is TGTGCCAGCAGACAGAGTTGGGACTCCAGGAACACTGAAGCTTTCTTT. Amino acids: CASRQSWDSRNTEAFF.

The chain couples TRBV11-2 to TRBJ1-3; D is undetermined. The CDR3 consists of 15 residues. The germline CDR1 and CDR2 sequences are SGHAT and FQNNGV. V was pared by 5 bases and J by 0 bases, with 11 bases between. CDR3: CASSPRPNSGNTIYF. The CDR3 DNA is TGTGCCAGCAGCCCGAGGCCCAACTCTGGAAACACCATATATTTT.

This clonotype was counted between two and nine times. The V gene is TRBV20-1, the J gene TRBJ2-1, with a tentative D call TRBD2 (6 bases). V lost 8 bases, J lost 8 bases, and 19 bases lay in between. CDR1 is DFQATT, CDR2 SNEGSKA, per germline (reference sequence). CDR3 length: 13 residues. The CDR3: CSTGQAGIHEQFF. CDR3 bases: TGCAGTACCGGACAAGCGGGTATTCATGAGCAGTTCTTC.

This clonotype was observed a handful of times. Here the CDR3 reads CASRGLADNTYNEQFF. The CDR3 DNA is TGTGCCAGCCGGGGACTAGCGGACAATACCTACAATGAGCAGTTCTTC. The gene calls are TRBV3-1 and TRBJ2-1; 11 bases fit TRBD2. The CDR3 runs 16 residues. V shed 8 bases, J shed 2 bases, and the junction held 8 bases outside the gene matches. Germline CDR1 is LGHDT and CDR2 is YNNKEL (reference sequence).

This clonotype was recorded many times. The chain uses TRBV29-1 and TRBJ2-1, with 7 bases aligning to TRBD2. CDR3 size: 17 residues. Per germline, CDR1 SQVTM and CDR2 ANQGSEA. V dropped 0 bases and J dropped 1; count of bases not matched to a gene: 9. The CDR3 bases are TGCAGCGTTGAAGAGATCCTCGGGAGGTCGTCCTACAATGAGCAGTTCTTC. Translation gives CSVEEILGRSSYNEQFF.